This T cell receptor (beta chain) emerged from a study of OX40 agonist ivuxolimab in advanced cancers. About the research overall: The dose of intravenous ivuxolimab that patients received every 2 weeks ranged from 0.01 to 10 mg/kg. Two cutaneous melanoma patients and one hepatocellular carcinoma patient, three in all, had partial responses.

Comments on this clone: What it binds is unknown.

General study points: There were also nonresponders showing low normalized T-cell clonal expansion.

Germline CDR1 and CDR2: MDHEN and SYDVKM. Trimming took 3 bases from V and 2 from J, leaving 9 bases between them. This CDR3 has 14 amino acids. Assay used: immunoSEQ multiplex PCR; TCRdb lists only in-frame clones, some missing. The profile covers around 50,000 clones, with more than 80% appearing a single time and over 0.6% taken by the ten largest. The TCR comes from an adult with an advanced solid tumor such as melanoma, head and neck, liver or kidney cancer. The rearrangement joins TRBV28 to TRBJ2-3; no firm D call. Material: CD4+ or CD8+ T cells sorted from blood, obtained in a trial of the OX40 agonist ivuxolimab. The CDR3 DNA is TGTGCCAGCAGTTTTGGTGGGATCACAGATACGCAGTATTTT. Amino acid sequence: CASSFGGITDTQYF. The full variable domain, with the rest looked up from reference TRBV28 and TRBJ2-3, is DVKVTQSSRYLVKRTGEKVFLECVQDMDHENMFWYRQDPGLGLRLIYFSYDVKMKEKGDIPEGYSVSREKKERFSLILESASTNQTSMYLCASSFGGITDTQYFGPGTRLTVL.